This T cell receptor beta chain appears in the sequencing data of a study of shared clonotypes between healthy human individuals. Study results and caveats: The four-donor shared clonotypes exceeded non-shared clonotypes in generation probability, with non-shared ones scoring lower. Sorted-subset samples were not fully sequenced, rarefaction indicated.

This CDR3 spans 16 amino acids. Trimming took off 6 bases at V and 0 bases at J, with 15 bases between the two ends. Germline V gives CDR1 ENHRY, CDR2 SYGVKD. Clones were read by immunoSEQ multiplex PCR, and TCRdb kept only the in-frame ones, dropping some. The table lists 330,000 or so clones, approximately 79% of them singletons. Comments on this clone: The antigen is undetermined.

The receptor's source is a man aged 30 to 39 in good health. The rearrangement uses TRBV10-3 and TRBJ2-4; weak D call: TRBD1 (5 bases). The sequenced material came from memory CD4+ T cells sorted from blood. The sample's subset: CD45RA-negative fraction. In DNA, the CDR3 is TGTGCCATCAGCGCCACAGGCAGCCTAGCCAAAAACATTCAGTACTTC. This gives the protein CAISATGSLAKNIQYF.